These T cell receptor beta chains were read from a single sample in a study of cytomegalovirus exposure and HLA in healthy donors. Sequenced by immunoSEQ multiplex PCR; TCRdb stores in-frame clones only, minus some. The sample has 100,000 to 120,000 clones, roughly nine tenths seen once. Sequencing was carried out using PBMCs. The source is a woman aged 18-29 years in good health and CMV-seronegative. CDR3s include the opening cysteine and the closing phenylalanine or tryptophan. The order of the fields is D gene, clone size, J gene, V gene, CDR3 protein, CDR3 DNA. D genes are given only for firm matches. Some rows have no size entry. The others give once, few or many, or a class for an expanded clone.

d_gene: TRBD2
abundance: once
j_gene: TRBJ2-1
v_gene: TRBV7-6
CDR3aa: CASSPRSGGEQFF
CDR3nt: TGTGCCAGCAGCCCCAGAAGCGGGGGTGAGCAGTTCTTC

d_gene: NA
abundance: NA
j_gene: TRBJ2-7
v_gene: TRBV6-1
CDR3aa: CASSETGTYEQYF
CDR3nt: TGTGCCAGCAGTGAAACAGGTACCTACGAGCAGTACTTC

d_gene: NA
abundance: NA
j_gene: TRBJ2-7
v_gene: TRBV11-1
CDR3aa: CASSLGGNEGREQYF
CDR3nt: TGTGCCAGCAGCTTAGGCGGGAACGAGGGACGCGAGCAGTACTTC

d_gene: TRBD1
abundance: NA
j_gene: TRBJ1-4
v_gene: TRBV7-3
CDR3aa: CASSLGTGGPNEKLFF
CDR3nt: TGTGCCAGCAGCTTAGGGACAGGGGGGCCTAATGAAAAACTGTTTTTT

d_gene: NA
abundance: NA
j_gene: TRBJ1-1
v_gene: TRBV14
CDR3aa: CASSPYQGMNTEAFF
CDR3nt: TGTGCCAGCAGCCCCTACCAGGGGATGAACACTGAAGCTTTCTTT

d_gene: NA
abundance: NA
j_gene: TRBJ2-5
v_gene: TRBV10-3
CDR3aa: CAISDSSMRQETQYF
CDR3nt: TGTGCCATCAGTGATTCTTCCATGAGGCAAGAGACCCAGTACTTC

d_gene: NA
abundance: few
j_gene: TRBJ2-7
v_gene: TRBV5-1
CDR3aa: CASSVSSYEQYF
CDR3nt: TGCGCCAGCAGCGTCAGCTCCTACGAGCAGTACTTC

d_gene: NA
abundance: NA
j_gene: TRBJ1-4
v_gene: TRBV27
CDR3aa: CASSRTARAGTNEKLFF
CDR3nt: TGTGCCAGCAGTCGAACCGCGCGGGCAGGAACTAATGAAAAACTGTTTTTT

d_gene: TRBD1
abundance: NA
j_gene: TRBJ1-4
v_gene: TRBV15
CDR3aa: CATSRGTGLEEKLFF
CDR3nt: TGTGCCACCAGCAGAGGGACAGGGCTAGAGGAAAAACTGTTTTTT

d_gene: TRBD1
abundance: NA
j_gene: TRBJ1-1
v_gene: TRBV28
CDR3aa: CASSPSGGLAEAFF
CDR3nt: TGTGCCAGCAGTCCATCAGGGGGCTTGGCTGAAGCTTTCTTT

d_gene: NA
abundance: once
j_gene: TRBJ2-1
v_gene: TRBV7-2
CDR3aa: CASSTTRGDEQFF
CDR3nt: TGTGCCAGCAGCACTACCCGGGGAGATGAGCAGTTCTTC

d_gene: TRBD1
abundance: NA
j_gene: TRBJ2-1
v_gene: TRBV15
CDR3aa: CATSKDRRTNEQFF
CDR3nt: TGTGCCACCAGCAAGGACAGGCGTACGAATGAGCAGTTCTTC

d_gene: NA
abundance: NA
j_gene: TRBJ1-2
v_gene: TRBV4-3
CDR3aa: CASSQEGGRDGYTF
CDR3nt: TGCGCCAGCAGCCAAGAGGGGGGGCGCGATGGCTACACCTTC

d_gene: NA
abundance: few
j_gene: TRBJ1-2
v_gene: TRBV25-1
CDR3aa: CASSESTRGADGYTF
CDR3nt: TGTGCCAGCAGTGAATCCACACGGGGGGCAGATGGCTACACCTTC

d_gene: NA
abundance: NA
j_gene: TRBJ1-5
v_gene: TRBV10-3
CDR3aa: CATRQGGQPQHF
CDR3nt: TGTGCCACTCGGCAGGGTGGACAGCCCCAGCATTTT

d_gene: NA
abundance: NA
j_gene: TRBJ1-1
v_gene: TRBV30
CDR3aa: CAWSVQGNTEAFF
CDR3nt: TGTGCCTGGAGTGTACAGGGAAACACTGAAGCTTTCTTT

d_gene: NA
abundance: NA
j_gene: TRBJ2-7
v_gene: TRBV25-1
CDR3aa: CASSECWPDSYEQYF
CDR3nt: TGTGCCAGCAGTGAATGTTGGCCAGACTCCTACGAGCAGTACTTC

d_gene: NA
abundance: NA
j_gene: TRBJ2-7
v_gene: TRBV6-1
CDR3aa: CASSESETGAYEQYF
CDR3nt: TGTGCCAGCAGTGAATCGGAGACAGGAGCCTACGAGCAGTACTTC

d_gene: TRBD1
abundance: once
j_gene: TRBJ2-7
v_gene: TRBV25-1
CDR3aa: CASADRGPLQVQYF
CDR3nt: TGTGCCAGCGCTGACAGGGGCCCACTACAGGTGCAGTACTTC

d_gene: NA
abundance: NA
j_gene: TRBJ1-5
v_gene: TRBV4-1
CDR3aa: CASSPDHNQPQHF
CDR3nt: TGCGCCAGCAGCCCAGATCACAATCAGCCCCAGCATTTT

d_gene: NA
abundance: NA
j_gene: TRBJ2-7
v_gene: TRBV7-8
CDR3aa: CASSLRQLSSYEQYF
CDR3nt: TGTGCCAGCAGCTTAAGACAGCTATCCTCCTACGAGCAGTACTTC

d_gene: NA
abundance: once
j_gene: TRBJ1-5
v_gene: TRBV28
CDR3aa: CASSWGGPSNQPQHF
CDR3nt: TGTGCCAGCAGTTGGGGGGGGCCGAGCAATCAGCCCCAGCATTTT

d_gene: NA
abundance: NA
j_gene: TRBJ2-1
v_gene: TRBV28
CDR3aa: CASSRRDNEQFF
CDR3nt: TGTGCCAGCAGTAGGAGGGACAATGAGCAGTTCTTC

d_gene: TRBD2
abundance: NA
j_gene: TRBJ2-3
v_gene: TRBV7-9
CDR3aa: CASSFGLDTDTQYF
CDR3nt: TGTGCCAGCAGCTTCGGACTAGACACAGATACGCAGTATTTT

d_gene: NA
abundance: once
j_gene: TRBJ2-7
v_gene: TRBV28
CDR3aa: CASSLVRTGNEQYF
CDR3nt: TGTGCCAGCAGTTTGGTAAGGACTGGCAACGAGCAGTACTTC

d_gene: TRBD1
abundance: once
j_gene: TRBJ2-3
v_gene: TRBV19
CDR3aa: CASSFHRGDMRTDTQYF
CDR3nt: TGTGCCAGTAGTTTCCACAGGGGGGATATGCGTACAGATACGCAGTATTTT

d_gene: NA
abundance: few
j_gene: TRBJ1-1
v_gene: TRBV10-3
CDR3aa: CAISRSENTEAFF
CDR3nt: TGTGCCATCAGCCGTTCAGAAAACACTGAAGCTTTCTTT

d_gene: TRBD2
abundance: NA
j_gene: TRBJ2-7
v_gene: TRBV7-2
CDR3aa: CASSLAGGSYEQYF
CDR3nt: TGTGCCAGCAGCTTAGCGGGGGGGTCCTACGAGCAGTACTTC

d_gene: NA
abundance: NA
j_gene: TRBJ2-7
v_gene: TRBV10-3
CDR3aa: CAISEAPVYEQYF
CDR3nt: TGTGCCATCAGTGAGGCCCCGGTCTACGAGCAGTACTTC

d_gene: NA
abundance: NA
j_gene: TRBJ2-7
v_gene: TRBV4-1
CDR3aa: CASSHGQGDYEQYF
CDR3nt: TGCGCCAGCAGCCATGGACAAGGGGACTACGAGCAGTACTTC

d_gene: TRBD1
abundance: NA
j_gene: TRBJ1-1
v_gene: TRBV5-8
CDR3aa: CASSLNRGRRTEAFF
CDR3nt: TGTGCCAGCAGCTTAAACAGGGGGCGGAGAACTGAAGCTTTCTTT

d_gene: NA
abundance: NA
j_gene: TRBJ2-2
v_gene: TRBV29-1
CDR3aa: CSVPGVSGELFF
CDR3nt: TGCAGCGTTCCCGGGGTTTCCGGGGAGCTGTTTTTT

d_gene: NA
abundance: NA
j_gene: TRBJ1-5
v_gene: TRBV6-6
CDR3aa: CASSPRQTYSNQPQHF
CDR3nt: TGTGCCAGCAGTCCGCGACAGACGTATAGCAATCAGCCCCAGCATTTT

d_gene: TRBD2
abundance: NA
j_gene: TRBJ2-3
v_gene: TRBV11-2
CDR3aa: CASSVTSGTDTQYF
CDR3nt: TGTGCCAGCAGCGTGACTAGCGGCACAGATACGCAGTATTTT

d_gene: NA
abundance: NA
j_gene: TRBJ1-2
v_gene: TRBV23-1
CDR3aa: CASSQLRVNYGYTF
CDR3nt: TGCGCCAGCAGTCAATTGAGAGTTAACTATGGCTACACCTTC

d_gene: NA
abundance: NA
j_gene: TRBJ2-7
v_gene: TRBV10-1
CDR3aa: CASSEIRRESGHYEQYF
CDR3nt: TGCGCCAGCAGTGAAATCCGCCGGGAATCGGGCCACTACGAGCAGTACTTC

d_gene: NA
abundance: NA
j_gene: TRBJ2-1
v_gene: TRBV10-1
CDR3aa: CASSEQYNEQFF
CDR3nt: TGCGCCAGCAGTGAGCAGTACAATGAGCAGTTCTTC

d_gene: TRBD2
abundance: once
j_gene: TRBJ2-2
v_gene: TRBV4-2
CDR3aa: CASSQLAGANTGELFF
CDR3nt: TGTGCCAGCAGCCAACTAGCGGGGGCCAACACCGGGGAGCTGTTTTTT

d_gene: NA
abundance: NA
j_gene: TRBJ2-1
v_gene: TRBV6-6
CDR3aa: CASNFLSLSYNEQFF
CDR3nt: TGTGCCAGCAATTTTTTATCCCTCTCCTACAATGAGCAGTTCTTC

d_gene: NA
abundance: NA
j_gene: TRBJ1-1
v_gene: TRBV18
CDR3aa: CASSPGGETEAFF
CDR3nt: TGTGCCAGCTCACCTGGAGGGGAAACTGAAGCTTTCTTT

d_gene: TRBD1
abundance: NA
j_gene: TRBJ1-4
v_gene: TRBV11-1
CDR3aa: CASSTGTGNEKLFF
CDR3nt: TGTGCCAGCAGCACCGGGACAGGGAATGAAAAACTGTTTTTT

d_gene: NA
abundance: NA
j_gene: TRBJ2-3
v_gene: TRBV7-2
CDR3aa: CASSLAGRFTDTQYF
CDR3nt: TGTGCCAGCAGCTTAGCGGGGCGGTTCACAGATACGCAGTATTTT